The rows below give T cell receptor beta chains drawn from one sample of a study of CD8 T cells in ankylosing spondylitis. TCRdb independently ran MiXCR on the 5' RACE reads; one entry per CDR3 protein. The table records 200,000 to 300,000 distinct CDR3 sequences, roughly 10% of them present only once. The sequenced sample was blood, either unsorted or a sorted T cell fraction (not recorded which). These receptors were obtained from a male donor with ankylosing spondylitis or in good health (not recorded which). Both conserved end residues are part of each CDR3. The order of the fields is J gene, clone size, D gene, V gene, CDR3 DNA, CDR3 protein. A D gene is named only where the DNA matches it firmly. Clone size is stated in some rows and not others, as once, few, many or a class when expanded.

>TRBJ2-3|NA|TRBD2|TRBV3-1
TGTGCCAGCAGCCCCCTGACGGGGGGTCGGGCAGATACGCAGTATTTT
CASSPLTGGRADTQYF
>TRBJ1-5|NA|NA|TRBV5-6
TGTGCCAGCAGCCTGAGTGGACAATTAAATCAGCCCCAGCATTTT
CASSLSGQLNQPQHF
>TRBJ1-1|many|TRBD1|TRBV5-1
TGCGCCAGCAGCTTGGCCCCCACAGGGGGCGGAATGAACACTGAAGCTTTCTTT
CASSLAPTGGGMNTEAFF
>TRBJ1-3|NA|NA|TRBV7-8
TGTGCCAGCAGCCTCCTTTTCGGAGGTTCGCGCTCTGGAAACACCATATATTTT
CASSLLFGGSRSGNTIYF
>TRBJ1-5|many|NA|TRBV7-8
TGTGCCAGCAGCTCCGGGGGTTTTGTCCGTCAGCCCCAGCATTTT
CASSSGGFVRQPQHF
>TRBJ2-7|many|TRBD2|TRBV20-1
TGCAGTGCTAGACTAGCGGGAACCTACGAGCAGTACTTC
CSARLAGTYEQYF
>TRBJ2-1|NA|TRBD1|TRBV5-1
TGCGCCAGCAGCTTGTGGACAGGGGGTGTAAATGAGCAGTTCTTC
CASSLWTGGVNEQFF
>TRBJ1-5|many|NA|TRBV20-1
TGCAGTGCTAGTGCATTGGGGGATCAGCCCCAGCATTTT
CSASALGDQPQHF
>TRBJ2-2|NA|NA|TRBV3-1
TGTGCCAGCAGCCAAGGTCGGATCACCGGGGAGCTGTTTTTT
CASSQGRITGELFF
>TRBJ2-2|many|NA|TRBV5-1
TGCGCCAGCAGCTTGCATCAGAACACCGGGGAGCTGTTTTTT
CASSLHQNTGELFF
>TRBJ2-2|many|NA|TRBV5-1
TGCGCCAGCAGCTTGTATCGGACAGATAACACCGGGGAGCTGTTTTTT
CASSLYRTDNTGELFF
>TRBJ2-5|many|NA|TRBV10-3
TGTGCCATCAGCAACCAAGAGACCCAGTACTTC
CAISNQETQYF
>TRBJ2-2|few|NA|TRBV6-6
TGTGCCAGCAGTCAAGAGGGGGCGAACACCGGGGAGCTGTTTTTT
CASSQEGANTGELFF
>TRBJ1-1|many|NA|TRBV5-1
TGCGCCAGCATCCTGGGGTCTCCTGGGACTGAAGCTTTCTTT
CASILGSPGTEAFF
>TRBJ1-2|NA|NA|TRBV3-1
TGTGCCAGCAGCCAGGGGTCAGGGGCCTATGGCTACACCTTC
CASSQGSGAYGYTF
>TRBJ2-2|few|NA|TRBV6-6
TGTGCCAGCAGTTCCCACACCGGGGAGCTGTTTTTT
CASSSHTGELFF
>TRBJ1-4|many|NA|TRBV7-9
TGTGCCAGCAGCAGCCGACAGGAAAATGAAAAACTGTTTTTT
CASSSRQENEKLFF
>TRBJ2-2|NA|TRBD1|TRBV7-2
TGTGCCAGCAGCACCTCCCCGACAGGGAAGACCGGGGAGCTGTTTTTT
CASSTSPTGKTGELFF
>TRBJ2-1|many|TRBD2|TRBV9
TGTGCCAGTCTACCAGCGGGGGGGCCGAGCGTTGAGCAGTTCTTC
CASLPAGGPSVEQFF
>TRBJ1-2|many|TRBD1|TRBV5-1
TGCGCCAGCAGTTCCGGGACAGGGGATTACGATGGCTACACCTTC
CASSSGTGDYDGYTF
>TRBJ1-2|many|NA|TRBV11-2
TGTGCCAGCAGCTTATCAGGTCGGGGCTACACCTTC
CASSLSGRGYTF
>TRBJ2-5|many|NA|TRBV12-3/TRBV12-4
TGTGCCAGCAGTTTTCTAGCGCGTGGGGAGACCCAGTACTTC
CASSFLARGETQYF
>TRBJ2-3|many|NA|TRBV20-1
TGCAGTGCTCCCGGTCCGGGGGCGAGGGATACGCAGTATTTT
CSAPGPGARDTQYF
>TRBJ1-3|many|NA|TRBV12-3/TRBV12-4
TGTGCCAGCACGCCCTCTGGAAACACCATATATTTT
CASTPSGNTIYF
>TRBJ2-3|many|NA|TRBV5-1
TGCGCCAGCAGCCAGCGGGCCGGACAAGATACGCAGTATTTT
CASSQRAGQDTQYF
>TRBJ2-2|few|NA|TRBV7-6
TGTGCCAGCAGCTTAAACCGAGTTTCGGGGGAGCTGTTTTTT
CASSLNRVSGELFF
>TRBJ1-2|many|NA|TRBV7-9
TGTGCCAGCAGCTTAGAGGGCCTGAGCGGCTACACCTTC
CASSLEGLSGYTF
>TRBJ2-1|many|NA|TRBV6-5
TGTGCCAGCAGACGATCGGGGCAGGACAATGAGCAGTTCTTC
CASRRSGQDNEQFF
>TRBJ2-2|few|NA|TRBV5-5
TGTGCCAGCAGCTTGGAATCTCGCGCCGGGGAGCTGTTTTTT
CASSLESRAGELFF
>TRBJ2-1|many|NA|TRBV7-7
TGTGCCAGCAGCTTAGGTGAAGAAAATGAGCAGTTCTTC
CASSLGEENEQFF
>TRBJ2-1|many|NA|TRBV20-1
TGCAGTGCTAGATGGGTCGATGAGCAGTTCTTC
CSARWVDEQFF
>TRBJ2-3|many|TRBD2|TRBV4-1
TGCGCCAGCAGCGCAGCGACTAGCGGGGGACGTGTTACGCAGTATTTT
CASSAATSGGRVTQYF
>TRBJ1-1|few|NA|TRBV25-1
TGTGCCAGCAGTGTGGCCGCGAACACTGAAGCTTTCTTT
CASSVAANTEAFF
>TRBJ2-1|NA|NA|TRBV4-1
TGCGCCAGCAGCCAAGATCGACCGCAGGGGCAGTTCTTC
CASSQDRPQGQFF
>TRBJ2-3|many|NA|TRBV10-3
TGTGCCATCAGTGTGGGGCAGCAAAGCACAGATACGCAGTATTTT
CAISVGQQSTDTQYF
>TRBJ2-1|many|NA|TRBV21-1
TGTGCCAGCACACGTTCGGTCGGGCAGGGGGAAGATGAGCAGTTCTTC
CASTRSVGQGEDEQFF
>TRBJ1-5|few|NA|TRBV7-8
TGTGCCAGCAGCCACCCTCATCAGCCCCAGCATTTT
CASSHPHQPQHF
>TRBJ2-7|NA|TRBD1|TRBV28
TGTGCCAGCAGAGGGACAGGGAGAAACGAGCAGTACTTC
CASRGTGRNEQYF
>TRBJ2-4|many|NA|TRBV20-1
TGCAGTGCCCCGAGGGGTAACGGAAACATTCAGTACTTC
CSAPRGNGNIQYF
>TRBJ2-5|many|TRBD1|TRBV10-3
TGTGCCATCAGCCCACGGGACAGGAGGGAAGGAGAGACCCAGTACTTC
CAISPRDRREGETQYF
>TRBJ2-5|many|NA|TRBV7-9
TGTGCCAGCAGCTTCGGGGTAGCAGCCCAAGAGACCCAGTACTTC
CASSFGVAAQETQYF
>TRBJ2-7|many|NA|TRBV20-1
TGCAGTGCTAGGGGTCGGACCTCCTACGAGCAGTACTTC
CSARGRTSYEQYF
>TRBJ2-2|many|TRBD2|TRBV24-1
TGTGCCACCAGTGACCCCAGACTGACTAGCGGGAGCGGCACCGGGGAGCTGTTTTTT
CATSDPRLTSGSGTGELFF
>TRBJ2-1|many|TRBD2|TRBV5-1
TGCGCCAGCAGCACGGGACTAGTCTCCTACAATGAGCAGTTCTTC
CASSTGLVSYNEQFF
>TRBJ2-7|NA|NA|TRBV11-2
TGTGCCAGCAGCTTTTCCCCAGGGGGACTCTACGAGCAGTACTTC
CASSFSPGGLYEQYF
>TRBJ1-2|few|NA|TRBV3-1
TGTGCCAGCAGCCAGACAGTTGGCTATGGCTACACCTTC
CASSQTVGYGYTF
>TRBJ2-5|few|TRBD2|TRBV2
TGTGCCAGCAGTGGGGGACTAGCGGGATTCCAAGAGACCCAGTACTTC
CASSGGLAGFQETQYF
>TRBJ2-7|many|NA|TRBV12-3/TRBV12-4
TGTGCCAGCAGTTTGGTCAGCTCCTACGAGCAGTACTTC
CASSLVSSYEQYF
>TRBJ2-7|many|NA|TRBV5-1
TGCGCCAGCAGTTTTGGGGACCGGGGAGAGCAGTACTTC
CASSFGDRGEQYF
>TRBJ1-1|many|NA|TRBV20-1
TGCAGTGCTAGAGGGACGGCGAACACTGAAGCTTTCTTT
CSARGTANTEAFF